This TCR beta chain comes out of a study of blood T cells in healthy people across ages (dated by TCRdb to the mid-2010s). Regarding the research as a whole: In model experiments, template switching captured roughly one uniquely barcoded TCR beta cDNA molecule for every two T cells. To avoid experimental bias, donors of different ages were distributed randomly across sequencing lanes. Donors were grouped into four age groups: young (average roughly 16 years), middle-aged (over 35), aged (around 62) and long-lived (82). To track age-related changes in TCR beta repertoire diversity, the study relied on deep sequencing normalized with unique cDNA molecular identifiers. Two additional independent replicas of 1 million unique cDNA reads from the same blood draw were analyzed for two donors (one aged 18 to 30 and one aged 80 or older). Broad study findings and their caveats: As age increased, observed TCR beta diversity per million T cells dropped in a roughly linear way, and a significant reduction was already evident by age 40. The percentage of naive T cells measured by flow cytometry correlated strongly with observed TCR beta diversity. Total diversity estimates from one million sequenced T cells were considered lower bounds and underestimates. Bulk unsorted PBMC profiling prevented conclusive comparison of naive and antigen-experienced compartments. Donor CMV infection status was unknown, potentially confounding age-related changes in expanded clonotypes. Compared with the aged group, the long-lived group had more naive CD4+ T cells, fewer expanded clones and increased TCR diversity, a pattern suggesting age selection.

Preparation of the library involved 5' RACE. The data were produced on an Illumina HiSeq 2500. A second PCR of about 6 to 11 cycles was performed with a sample-barcoded 5' primer and a J-beta primer mix. A template-switch 5' adaptor carrying 12 random nucleotides introduced a unique molecular identifier onto each TCR beta cDNA molecule. At least 2.5 million CDR3-containing paired-end reads were obtained from each sample. All of the RNA was converted into first-strand cDNA using the Mint cDNA synthesis kit, with a TRBC-specific oligonucleotide serving as the primer. After uracil-DNA glycosylase treatment, a first 18-cycle PCR used universal primers M1SS and BC2_uni_R on all cDNA. Turning to the authors' computational methods: For normalization, 1 million high-quality reads were randomly selected from each sample, with every read carrying a distinct molecular identifier. Reads sharing molecular identifiers were discarded rather than binned into consensus sequences. MiTCR, run with a Q25 quality threshold and the strictest error-elimination algorithm, handled CDR3 identification, clonotype clustering and error correction. A nonparametric unseen species model using Euler transformation provided a lower-bound estimate of total TCR beta diversity. The public reads were run again by TCRdb, first through fastp at Q25 and then through MiXCR, and only productive beta chains were kept. Every distinct CDR3 protein forms one entry, paired with its most common genes and DNA. TCRdb, rather than the study authors, made the V and J calls. Across this sample there are about 970,000 distinct CDR3 sequences, with roughly 50% seen only once. About 20% of the sample is taken by the ten largest.

With respect to this clonotype: No antigen is known for it. Base-call qualities are not available, and no considerably larger clone is one nucleotide away.

The germline V gene yields MDHEN for CDR1 and SYDVKM for CDR2. The CDR3 runs 16 amino acids, cysteine and phenylalanine included. The CDR3 DNA has 48 bases and is translated from base 1. Donors were a few dozen systemically healthy Caucasian individuals from Russia aged roughly 6 to 90 years. Roughly 10 milliliters of peripheral blood were drawn from each donor into EDTA-treated Vacutainer tubes. Ficoll-Paque density-gradient centrifugation was used to isolate PBMCs, with at least 6.5 million per sample. Trizol reagent was used to extract total RNA from the PBMCs, yielding at least 5.5 micrograms per sample. For every donor, an aliquot of PBMCs went through flow cytometry to measure the percentages of naive CD45RAhigh/CD27high T cells.

This TCR was sampled from a woman aged 55 to 70 in good health. The sequence joins TRBV28 to TRBJ2-7; a tentative D call is TRBD2 (7 bases match). The DNA end favors TRBJ2-5, so the J call may be wrong. Input material: blood. The sequenced DNA is TGTGCCAGCAGTTTACCTCGGGGGCGGGGGAGAAAGACCCAGTACTTC. Translated, this is CASSLPRGRGRKTQYF.